This T cell receptor beta chain was observed in a study of CD8 T cells in Susac syndrome. Trimming removed 6 bases from V and 7 bases from J; junction bases left unmatched: 6. In germline, CDR1 is MNHEY, CDR2 SMNVEV (reference sequence). The CDR3 is made up of 13 amino acids. Random hexamers were used to reverse transcribe the RNA input (about 0.5 to 1 ug). One entry per CDR3 protein, called by TCRdb with MiXCR from the immunoSEQ multiplex PCR reads. Here the sample spans about 80,000 distinct CDR3 sequences, over 85% being singletons. The V gene is TRBV27, the J gene TRBJ2-5; 9 positions agree with TRBD2. The TCR originated in a human donor with Susac syndrome. The sample was CD8+ T cells from PBMCs. CDR3 DNA: TGTGCCAGCAGCACGACAGCGGGGGGGACCCAGTACTTC. Translation gives CASSTTAGGTQYF.